In this sample, the clone carrying this T cell receptor (beta chain) turned up many times. The antigen remains undetermined. Per sample, no less than 5 micrograms of total RNA were extracted. In germline, CDR1 is MDHEN, CDR2 SYDVKM. The CDR3 runs to 14 residues. Trimming removed 3 bases at V and 2 bases at J, with 9 bases between. This sample was included in a study of blood T cells in healthy people across ages. Overall study findings and caveats: Long-lived donors exceeded aged donors in naive CD4+ cells and diversity. Donor CMV status, an unknown factor, possibly confounded changes in expanded clonotypes. It was found that TCR beta diversity correlated strongly with the percentage of naive T cells.

The second PCR ran about 6 to 12 cycles with a sample-barcoded 5' primer and J-beta primers. TCRdb analysed the 5' RACE reads with MiXCR anew, one entry per CDR3 protein. The sample lists about 750,000 distinct CDR3 sequences, about 53% occurring once. The chain couples TRBV28 to TRBJ2-3; D remains ambiguous. The sample was blood. The clonotype comes from a man aged 80 or over in good health. CDR3 in DNA: TGTGCCAGCAGTTTTTCCGGGTACACAGATACGCAGTATTTT. Translated, it gives CASSFSGYTDTQYF.